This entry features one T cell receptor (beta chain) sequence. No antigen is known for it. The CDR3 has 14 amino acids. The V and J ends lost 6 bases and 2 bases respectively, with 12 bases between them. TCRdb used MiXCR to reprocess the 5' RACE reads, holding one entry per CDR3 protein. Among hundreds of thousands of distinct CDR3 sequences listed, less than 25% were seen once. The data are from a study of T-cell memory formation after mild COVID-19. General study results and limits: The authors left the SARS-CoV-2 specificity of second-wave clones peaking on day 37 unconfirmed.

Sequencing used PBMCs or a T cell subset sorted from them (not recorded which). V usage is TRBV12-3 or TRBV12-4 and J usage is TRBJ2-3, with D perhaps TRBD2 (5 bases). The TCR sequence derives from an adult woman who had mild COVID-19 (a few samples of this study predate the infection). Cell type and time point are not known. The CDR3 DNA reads TGTGCCAGCAGCCGTTGGACTGCCACAGATACGCAGTATTTT. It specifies CASSRWTATDTQYF.